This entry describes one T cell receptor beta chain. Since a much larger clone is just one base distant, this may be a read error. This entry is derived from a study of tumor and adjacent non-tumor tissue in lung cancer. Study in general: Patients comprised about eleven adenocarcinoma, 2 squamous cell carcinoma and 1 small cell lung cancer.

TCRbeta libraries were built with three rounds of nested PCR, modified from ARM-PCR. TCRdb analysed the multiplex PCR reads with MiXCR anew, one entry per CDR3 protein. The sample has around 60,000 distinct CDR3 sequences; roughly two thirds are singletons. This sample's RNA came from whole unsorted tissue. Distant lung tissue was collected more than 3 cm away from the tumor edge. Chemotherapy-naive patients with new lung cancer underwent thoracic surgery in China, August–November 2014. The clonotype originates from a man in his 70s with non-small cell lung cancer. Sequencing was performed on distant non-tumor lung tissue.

In nucleotides, the CDR3 is TGCGCCAGCAGCCAAGATCTCCCCACTAGCGGGAGACTAGATACGCAGTATTTT. It specifies CASSQDLPTSGRLDTQYF. The chain carries TRBV4-1 and TRBJ2-3, with 11 positions matching TRBD2. The length of the CDR3 is 18 residues. The junction had 10 bases not matched to a gene; V was cut back by 0 bases and J by 5 bases. Germline V CDR1 and CDR2: MGHRA, YSYEKL.